This record covers a single TCR beta chain. The CDR3 spans 15 residues. Trimming took 6 bases from V and 0 from J; bases not matched to a gene: 4. Germline V gene data show CDR1 as SGHTA and CDR2 as FQGNSA. This record belongs to a study of blood T cell repertoires in COVID-19. Clones were read by immunoSEQ multiplex PCR, and TCRdb kept only the in-frame ones, dropping some. The sample lists about 110,000 clones; just under 90% were seen once. The chain couples TRBV7-2 to TRBJ2-3, with 9 nucleotides matching TRBD2. The TCR originated in a human donor in a cohort sampled during active COVID-19. Sequencing used peripheral blood. The CDR3 loop reads CASSASGTSTDTQYF. The CDR3 DNA reads as TGTGCCAGCAGTGCTAGCGGGACTAGCACAGATACGCAGTATTTT.